This T cell receptor (beta chain) was obtained from a study of neoadjuvant nivolumab and ipilimumab in lung cancer. Study-level findings and limits: Higher pretherapy blood TCR richness went with higher resected-tumor richness. TCR clonality did not significantly correlate with pathologic tumor regression.

Assay: immunoSEQ multiplex PCR; the TCRdb copy retains only in-frame clones and omits some. Of fewer than 40,000 clones listed, approximately 92% were seen once; the top ten hold roughly 2%. The CDR3 totals 14 residues. Germline CDR1 is SGHVS and CDR2 is FNYEAQ. The V gene end was trimmed by 5 bases and the J gene end by 10 bases; junction bases not matched to a gene: 8. Regarding this clone: What it recognizes is unknown.

The receptor's source is an adult with non-small cell lung cancer. The V and J genes are TRBV7-6 and TRBJ2-1; 10 bases are a match to TRBD1. Material: peripheral blood, obtained after neoadjuvant nivolumab, alone or with ipilimumab, at or shortly before surgery. The CDR3 here is CASSLGQGGREQFF. CDR3 sequence (DNA): TGTGCCAGCAGCCTAGGACAGGGGGGACGGGAGCAGTTCTTC.